These T cell receptor beta chains were read from a single sample in a study of vaccination effects on CD4 cells after COVID-19. These TCRs are of unknown antigen specificity. Generated by immunoSEQ multiplex PCR, the TCRdb table keeps only in-frame clones and is missing some. The sample carries just under 45,000 clones, around 76% recorded once. This material consisted of CD4+ T cells from PBMCs cultured with SARS-CoV-2 spike peptides, taken before COVID-19 vaccination. Source of these receptors: a human donor who received a COVID-19 vaccine. Both conserved end residues are part of each CDR3. The order of the fields is D gene, J gene, V gene, clone size, CDR3 protein, CDR3 DNA. D genes are given only for firm matches. Only part of the rows carry a size: once, few, many, or a class if the clone is expanded.

-,TRBJ2-3,TRBV27,-,CASSLSGDTQYF,TGTGCCAGCAGTCTTAGCGGAGATACGCAGTATTTT
-,TRBJ2-3,TRBV19,-,CASSIVARTGDTQYF,TGTGCCAGTAGTATTGTGGCTAGGACCGGCGATACGCAGTATTTT
TRBD1,TRBJ1-6,TRBV6-6,-,CASSQNRDRVLSPLHF,TGTGCCAGCAGCCAGAACCGGGACAGGGTTTTATCACCCCTCCACTTT
-,TRBJ1-6,TRBV28,-,CASSDLTKTDSPLHF,TGTGCCAGCAGTGACCTGACGAAGACGGATTCACCCCTCCACTTT
TRBD1,TRBJ1-5,TRBV7-2,-,CASRGQGNQPQHF,TGTGCCAGCAGGGGACAGGGTAATCAGCCCCAGCATTTT
-,TRBJ2-3,TRBV12-3/TRBV12-4,-,CASRRTITDTQYF,TGTGCCAGCAGGAGGACTATTACAGATACGCAGTATTTT
TRBD2,TRBJ2-1,TRBV9,once,CASSVEAGEDNEQFF,TGTGCCAGCAGCGTAGAGGCGGGGGAAGACAATGAGCAGTTCTTC
-,TRBJ1-5,TRBV7-8,-,CASSQGQKITNQPQHF,TGTGCCAGCAGCCAAGGACAGAAAATAACGAATCAGCCCCAGCATTTT
-,TRBJ2-2,TRBV18,-,CASSPTSTSSGELFF,TGTGCCAGCTCACCAACCAGCACCTCTAGCGGGGAGCTGTTTTTT
-,TRBJ1-1,TRBV9,-,CASSPTRNTEAFF,TGTGCCAGCAGCCCAACGAGGAACACTGAAGCTTTCTTT
-,TRBJ1-3,TRBV30,-,CAWTRRGNTIYF,TGTGCCTGGACTCGGAGAGGAAACACCATATATTTT
-,TRBJ1-1,TRBV5-1,-,CASSLATVVRGGTEAFF,TGCGCCAGCAGCTTGGCCACTGTAGTCAGGGGTGGCACTGAAGCTTTCTTT
-,TRBJ1-5,TRBV12-2,-,CASRLRRGNSNQPQHF,TGTGCAAGTCGCTTAAGAAGGGGTAATAGCAATCAGCCCCAGCATTTT
TRBD1,TRBJ1-3,TRBV4-1,few,CASSHQQGNGNTIYF,TGCGCCAGCAGCCATCAACAGGGGAACGGAAACACCATATATTTT
-,TRBJ2-5,TRBV29-1,-,CSVGRPSETQYF,TGCAGCGTTGGTCGACCCTCAGAGACCCAGTACTTC
-,TRBJ1-6,TRBV4-2,few,CASSPTGGSPLHF,TGTGCCAGCAGCCCGACGGGGGGCTCACCCCTCCACTTT
-,TRBJ1-5,TRBV2,-,CASSAQGQIQPQHF,TGTGCCAGCTCGGCGCAGGGACAAATCCAGCCCCAGCATTTT
-,TRBJ1-1,TRBV5-6,-,CASSFWGASFEAFF,TGTGCCAGCAGCTTTTGGGGCGCGAGCTTTGAAGCTTTCTTT
TRBD1,TRBJ2-5,TRBV24-1,-,CATSDLGQGETQYF,TGTGCCACCAGTGACCTGGGACAGGGAGAGACCCAGTACTTC